Here is one T cell receptor (beta chain) with its context. The target antigen is unknown. This sample is drawn from a study of T-cell memory formation after mild COVID-19. The J segment lost 6 bases and the V segment lost 4 bases, leaving 2 bases of the junction unmatched. Germline-derived CDR1 and CDR2 are SGHTA and FQGNSA. The CDR3 is 13 amino acids. Whole-study results and caveats: Confirmation was lacking for SARS-CoV-2 specificity of second-wave clones that peaked on day 37. Certain responding clones were present in pre-infection memory, suggesting participation of cross-reactive memory. From day 15 to 85, contracting clones were balanced between CD4 and CD8, whereas later expanders leaned toward CD4+.

TCRdb re-called the 5' RACE reads with MiXCR, one entry per CDR3 protein. The sample holds approximately 60,000 distinct CDR3 sequences, more than 9% seen once. The receptor comes from a young man who had mild COVID-19 (a few samples of this study predate the infection). Cell type and time point are not known. The sample comprised PBMCs or a T cell subset sorted from them (not recorded which). The rearrangement uses TRBV7-2 and TRBJ2-1; TRBD1 aligns across 8 bases. CDR3 sequence: CASSWDRFNEQFF. CDR3 DNA sequence: TGTGCCAGCAGCTGGGACAGGTTCAATGAGCAGTTCTTC.